This TCR beta chain was sequenced during a study of control samples from healthy donors and cancer patients. Clones were read by immunoSEQ multiplex PCR, and TCRdb kept only the in-frame ones, dropping some. The data contain 120,000 or so clones, more than 85% of them singletons. Per the germline V gene, CDR1 is SGHAT and CDR2 is FQNNGV. Trimming took 5 bases from V and 4 from J; bases not matched to a gene: 10. CDR3 length: 16 residues. The sequence derives from a man aged 18 to 29 in good health. The specimen sequenced was blood. This sequence joins TRBV11-2 and TRBJ2-3; 9 bases fit TRBD2. Here the CDR3 reads CASSARLAVNSDTQYF. Written as DNA, the CDR3 is TGTGCCAGCAGCGCCCGACTAGCGGTTAACTCAGATACGCAGTATTTT.